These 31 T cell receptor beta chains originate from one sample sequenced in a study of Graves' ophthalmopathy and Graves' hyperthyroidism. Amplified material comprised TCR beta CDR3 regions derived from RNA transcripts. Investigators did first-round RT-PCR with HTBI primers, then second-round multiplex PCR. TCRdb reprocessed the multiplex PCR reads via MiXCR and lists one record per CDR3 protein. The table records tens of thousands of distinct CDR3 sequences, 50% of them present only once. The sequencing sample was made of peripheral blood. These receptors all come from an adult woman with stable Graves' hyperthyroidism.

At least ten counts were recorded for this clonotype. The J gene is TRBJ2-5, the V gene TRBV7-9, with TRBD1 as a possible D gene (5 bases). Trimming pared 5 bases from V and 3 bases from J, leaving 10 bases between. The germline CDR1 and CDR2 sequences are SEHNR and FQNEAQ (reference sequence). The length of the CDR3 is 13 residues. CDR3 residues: CASSQGWEETQYF. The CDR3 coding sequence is TGTGCCAGCAGCCAGGGCTGGGAAGAGACCCAGTACTTC.

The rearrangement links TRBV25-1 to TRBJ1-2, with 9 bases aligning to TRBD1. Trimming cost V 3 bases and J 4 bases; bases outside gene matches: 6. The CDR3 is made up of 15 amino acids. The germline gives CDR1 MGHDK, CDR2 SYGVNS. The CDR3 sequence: CASSDVGQGSYGYTF. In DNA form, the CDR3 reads TGTGCCAGCAGTGACGTAGGACAGGGGAGCTATGGCTACACCTTC.

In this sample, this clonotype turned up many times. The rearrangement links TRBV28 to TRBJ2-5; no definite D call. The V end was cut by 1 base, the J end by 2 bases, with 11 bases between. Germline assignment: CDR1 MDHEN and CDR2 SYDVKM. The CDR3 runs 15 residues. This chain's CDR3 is CASSLLPRIQETQYF. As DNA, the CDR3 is TGTGCCAGCAGTTTATTGCCGCGGATACAAGAGACCCAGTACTTC.

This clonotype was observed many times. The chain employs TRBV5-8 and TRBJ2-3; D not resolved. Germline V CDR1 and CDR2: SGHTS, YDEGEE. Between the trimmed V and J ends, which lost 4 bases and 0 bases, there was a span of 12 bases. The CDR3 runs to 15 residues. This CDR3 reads CASSVAADSTDTQYF. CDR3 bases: TGTGCCAGCAGCGTGGCCGCGGATAGCACAGATACGCAGTATTTT.

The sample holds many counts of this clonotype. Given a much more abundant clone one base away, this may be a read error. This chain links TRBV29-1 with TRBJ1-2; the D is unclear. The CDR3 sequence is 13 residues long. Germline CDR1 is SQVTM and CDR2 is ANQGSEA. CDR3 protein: CGVERRRNYGYTF. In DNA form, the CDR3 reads TGCGGCGTTGAGAGGAGGCGGAACTATGGCTACACCTTC.

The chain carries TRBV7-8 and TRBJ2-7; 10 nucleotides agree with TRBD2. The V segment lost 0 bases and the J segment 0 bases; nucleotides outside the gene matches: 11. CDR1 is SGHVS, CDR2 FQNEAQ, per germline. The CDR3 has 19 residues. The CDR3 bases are TGTGCCAGCAGCTTAGCGCCGGCTAGCGGGAGTGAGGTCTCCTACGAGCAGTACTTC. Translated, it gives CASSLAPASGSEVSYEQYF.

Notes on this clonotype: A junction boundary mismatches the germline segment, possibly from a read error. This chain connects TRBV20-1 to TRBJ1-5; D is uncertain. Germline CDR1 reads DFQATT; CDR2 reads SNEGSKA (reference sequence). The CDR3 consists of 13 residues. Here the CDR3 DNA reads TGCAGTGCTAGAGGAGTCCACAATCAGCTCCAGCATTTT. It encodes CSARGVHNQLQHF.

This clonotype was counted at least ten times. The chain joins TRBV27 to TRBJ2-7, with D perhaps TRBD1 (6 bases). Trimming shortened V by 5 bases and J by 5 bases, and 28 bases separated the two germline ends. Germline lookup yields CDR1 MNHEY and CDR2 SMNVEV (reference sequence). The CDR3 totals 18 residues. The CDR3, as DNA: TGTGCCAGCAGTACCCAACTACCAACAGGGAAACGGCTCCACGAGCAGTACTTC. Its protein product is CASSTQLPTGKRLHEQYF.

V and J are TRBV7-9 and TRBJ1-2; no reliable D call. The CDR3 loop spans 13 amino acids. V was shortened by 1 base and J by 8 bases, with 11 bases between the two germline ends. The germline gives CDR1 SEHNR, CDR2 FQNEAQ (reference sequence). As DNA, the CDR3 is TGTGCCAGCAGCTTAGGGCCTATGGAGGGCTACACCTTC. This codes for CASSLGPMEGYTF.

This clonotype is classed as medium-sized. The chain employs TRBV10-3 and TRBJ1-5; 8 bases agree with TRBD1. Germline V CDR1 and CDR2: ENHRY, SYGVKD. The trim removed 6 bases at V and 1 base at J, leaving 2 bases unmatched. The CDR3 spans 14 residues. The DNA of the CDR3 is TGTGCCATCAGGTCAGGGGGCAGCAATCAGCCCCAGCATTTT. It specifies CAIRSGGSNQPQHF.

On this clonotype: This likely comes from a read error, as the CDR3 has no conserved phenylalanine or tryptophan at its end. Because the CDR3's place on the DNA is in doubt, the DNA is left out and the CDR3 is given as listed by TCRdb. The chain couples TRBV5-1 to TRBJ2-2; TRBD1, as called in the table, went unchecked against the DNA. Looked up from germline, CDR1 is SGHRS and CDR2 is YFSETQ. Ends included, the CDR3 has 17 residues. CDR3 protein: CASSLANMDREHRGAVV.

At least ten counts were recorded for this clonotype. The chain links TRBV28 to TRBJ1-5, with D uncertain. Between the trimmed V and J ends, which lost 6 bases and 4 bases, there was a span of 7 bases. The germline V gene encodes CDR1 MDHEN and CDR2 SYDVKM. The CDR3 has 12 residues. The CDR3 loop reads CASRVTNQPQHF. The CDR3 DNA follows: TGTGCCAGCAGGGTTACAAATCAGCCCCAGCATTTT. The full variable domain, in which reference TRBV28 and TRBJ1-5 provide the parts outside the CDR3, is DVKVTQSSRYLVKRTGEKVFLECVQDMDHENMFWYRQDPGLGLRLIYFSYDVKMKEKGDIPEGYSVSREKKERFSLILESASTNQTSMYLCASRVTNQPQHFGDGTRLSIL.

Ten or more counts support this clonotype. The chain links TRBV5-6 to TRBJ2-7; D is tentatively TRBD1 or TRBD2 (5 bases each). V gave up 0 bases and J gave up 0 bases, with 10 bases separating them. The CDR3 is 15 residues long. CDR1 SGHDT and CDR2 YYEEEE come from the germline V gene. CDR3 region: CASSLDWGSSYEQYF. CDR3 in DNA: TGTGCCAGCAGCTTGGACTGGGGGAGCTCCTACGAGCAGTACTTC.

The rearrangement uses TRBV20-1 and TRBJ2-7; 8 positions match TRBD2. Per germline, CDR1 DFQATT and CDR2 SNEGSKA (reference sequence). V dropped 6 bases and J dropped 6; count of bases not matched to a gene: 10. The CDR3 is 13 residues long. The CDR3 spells CSAQTSDVGEQYF. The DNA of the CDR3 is TGCAGTGCCCAGACTAGCGACGTGGGCGAGCAGTACTTC.

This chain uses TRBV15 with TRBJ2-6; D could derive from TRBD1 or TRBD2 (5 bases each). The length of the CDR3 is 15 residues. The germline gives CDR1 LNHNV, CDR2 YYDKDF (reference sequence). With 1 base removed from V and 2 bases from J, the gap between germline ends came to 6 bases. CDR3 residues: CATSRGDPGANVLTF. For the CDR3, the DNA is TGTGCCACCAGCAGAGGGGACCCTGGGGCCAACGTCCTGACTTTC.

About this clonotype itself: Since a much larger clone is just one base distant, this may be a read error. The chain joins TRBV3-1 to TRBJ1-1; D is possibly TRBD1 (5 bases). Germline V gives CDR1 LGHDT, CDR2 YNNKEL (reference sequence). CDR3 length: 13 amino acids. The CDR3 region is CASGQRGNTEAFF. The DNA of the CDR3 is TGTGCCAGCGGCCAGAGGGGGAACACTGAAGCTTTCTTT. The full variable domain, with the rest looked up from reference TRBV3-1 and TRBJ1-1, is DTAVSQTPKYLVTQMGNDKSIKCEQNLGHDTMYWYKQDSKKFLKIMFSYNNKELIINETVPNRFSPKSPDKAHLNLHINSLELGDSAVYFCASGQRGNTEAFFGQGTRLTVV.

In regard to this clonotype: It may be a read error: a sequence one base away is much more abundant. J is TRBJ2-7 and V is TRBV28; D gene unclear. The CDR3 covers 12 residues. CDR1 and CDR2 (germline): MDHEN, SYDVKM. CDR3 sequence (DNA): TGTGCCAGCAGTTTTGATGCTCGCGAGCGGTACTTC. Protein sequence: CASSFDARERYF.

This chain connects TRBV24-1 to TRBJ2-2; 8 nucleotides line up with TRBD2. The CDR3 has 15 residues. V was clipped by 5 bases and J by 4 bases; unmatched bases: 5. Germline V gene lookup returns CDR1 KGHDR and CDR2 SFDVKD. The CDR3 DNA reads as TGTGCCACCAGTGTTAGCGGGGCGGGCACCGGGGAGCTGTTTTTT. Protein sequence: CATSVSGAGTGELFF.

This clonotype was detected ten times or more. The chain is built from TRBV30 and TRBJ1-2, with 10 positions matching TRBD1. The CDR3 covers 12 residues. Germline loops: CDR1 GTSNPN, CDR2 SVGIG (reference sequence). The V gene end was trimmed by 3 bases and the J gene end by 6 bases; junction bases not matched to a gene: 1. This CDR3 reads CAWRGTGDGYTF. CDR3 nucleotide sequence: TGTGCCTGGAGGGGGACAGGGGATGGCTACACCTTC.

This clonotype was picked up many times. CDR3 in DNA: TGTGCCAGCAGCCAAAAGGGCTTGGATACGCAGTATTTT. Encoded protein: CASSQKGLDTQYF. The chain is built from TRBV3-1 and TRBJ2-3; no reliable D call. The germline V gene encodes CDR1 LGHDT and CDR2 YNNKEL (reference sequence). With 2 bases removed from V and 6 bases from J, the gap between germline ends came to 9 bases. The CDR3 consists of 13 residues.

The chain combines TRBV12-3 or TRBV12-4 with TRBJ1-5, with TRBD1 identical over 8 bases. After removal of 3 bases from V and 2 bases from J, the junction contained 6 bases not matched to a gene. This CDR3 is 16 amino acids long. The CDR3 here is CASSFLGTGRNQPQHF. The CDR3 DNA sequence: TGTGCCAGCAGTTTTCTGGGGACAGGCCGCAATCAGCCCCAGCATTTT.

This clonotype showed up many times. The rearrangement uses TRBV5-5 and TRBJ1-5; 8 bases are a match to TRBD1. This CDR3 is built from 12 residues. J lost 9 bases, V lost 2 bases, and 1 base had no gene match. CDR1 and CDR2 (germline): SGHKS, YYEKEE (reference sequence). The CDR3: CASSFDRGPQHF. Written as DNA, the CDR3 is TGTGCCAGCAGCTTTGACAGGGGGCCCCAGCATTTT.

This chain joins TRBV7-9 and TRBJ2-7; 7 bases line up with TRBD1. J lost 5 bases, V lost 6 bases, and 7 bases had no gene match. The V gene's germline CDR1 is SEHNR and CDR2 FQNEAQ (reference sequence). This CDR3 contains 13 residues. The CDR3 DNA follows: TGTGCCAGCAGACCGACAGGGCTCGACGAGCAGTACTTC. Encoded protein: CASRPTGLDEQYF.

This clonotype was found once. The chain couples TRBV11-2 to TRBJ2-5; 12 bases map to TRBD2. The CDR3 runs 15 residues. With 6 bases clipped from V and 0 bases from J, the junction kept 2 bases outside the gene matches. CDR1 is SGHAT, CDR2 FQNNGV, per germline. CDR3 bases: TGTGCCAGCAGGTGGACTAGCGGGAACCAAGAGACCCAGTACTTC. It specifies CASRWTSGNQETQYF.

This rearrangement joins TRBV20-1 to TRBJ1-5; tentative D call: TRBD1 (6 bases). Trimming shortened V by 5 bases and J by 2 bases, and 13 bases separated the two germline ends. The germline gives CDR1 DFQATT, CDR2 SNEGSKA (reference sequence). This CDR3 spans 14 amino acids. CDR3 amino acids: CSAQGQEGNQPQHF. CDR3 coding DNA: TGCAGTGCTCAGGGGCAGGAGGGCAATCAGCCCCAGCATTTT.

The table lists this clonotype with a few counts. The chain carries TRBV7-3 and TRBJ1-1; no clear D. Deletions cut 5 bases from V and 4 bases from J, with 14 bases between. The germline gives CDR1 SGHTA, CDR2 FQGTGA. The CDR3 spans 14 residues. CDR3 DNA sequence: TGTGCCAGCAGCCTCAGTTGGAAGGGCACTGAAGCTTTCTTT. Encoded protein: CASSLSWKGTEAFF.

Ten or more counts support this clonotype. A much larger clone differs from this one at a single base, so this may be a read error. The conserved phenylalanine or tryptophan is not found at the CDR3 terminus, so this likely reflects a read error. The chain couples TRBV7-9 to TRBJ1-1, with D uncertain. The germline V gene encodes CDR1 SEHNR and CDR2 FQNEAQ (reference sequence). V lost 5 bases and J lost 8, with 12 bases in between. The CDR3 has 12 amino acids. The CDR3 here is CASSPQSVEAFS. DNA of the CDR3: TGTGCCAGCAGCCCTCAGTCAGTCGAAGCTTTCTCT.

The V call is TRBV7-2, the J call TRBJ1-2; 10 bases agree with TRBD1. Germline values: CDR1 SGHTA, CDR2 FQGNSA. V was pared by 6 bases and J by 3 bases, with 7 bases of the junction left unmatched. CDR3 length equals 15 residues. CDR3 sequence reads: CASSPGTGVDYGYTF. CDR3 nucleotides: TGTGCCAGCAGTCCCGGGACAGGGGTTGACTATGGCTACACCTTC.

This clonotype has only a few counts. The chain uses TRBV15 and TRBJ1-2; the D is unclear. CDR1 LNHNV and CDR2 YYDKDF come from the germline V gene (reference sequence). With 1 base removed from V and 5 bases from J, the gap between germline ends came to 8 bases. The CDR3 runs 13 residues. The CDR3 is CATSRADGYGYTF. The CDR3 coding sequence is TGTGCCACCAGCAGAGCTGACGGGTATGGCTACACCTTC.

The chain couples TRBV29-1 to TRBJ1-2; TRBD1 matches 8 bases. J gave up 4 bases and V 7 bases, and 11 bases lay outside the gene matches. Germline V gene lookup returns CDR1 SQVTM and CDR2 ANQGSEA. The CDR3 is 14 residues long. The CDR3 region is CSDGGQEGGYGYTF. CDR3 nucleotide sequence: TGCAGCGACGGGGGACAGGAAGGGGGCTATGGCTACACCTTC.

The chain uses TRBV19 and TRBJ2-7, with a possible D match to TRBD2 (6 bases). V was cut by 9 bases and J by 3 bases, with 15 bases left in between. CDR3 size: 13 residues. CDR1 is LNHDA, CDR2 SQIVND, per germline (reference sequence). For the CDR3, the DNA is TGTGCCAGCAGGCCCGGCGGGATCTACGAGCAGTACTTC. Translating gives CASRPGGIYEQYF.